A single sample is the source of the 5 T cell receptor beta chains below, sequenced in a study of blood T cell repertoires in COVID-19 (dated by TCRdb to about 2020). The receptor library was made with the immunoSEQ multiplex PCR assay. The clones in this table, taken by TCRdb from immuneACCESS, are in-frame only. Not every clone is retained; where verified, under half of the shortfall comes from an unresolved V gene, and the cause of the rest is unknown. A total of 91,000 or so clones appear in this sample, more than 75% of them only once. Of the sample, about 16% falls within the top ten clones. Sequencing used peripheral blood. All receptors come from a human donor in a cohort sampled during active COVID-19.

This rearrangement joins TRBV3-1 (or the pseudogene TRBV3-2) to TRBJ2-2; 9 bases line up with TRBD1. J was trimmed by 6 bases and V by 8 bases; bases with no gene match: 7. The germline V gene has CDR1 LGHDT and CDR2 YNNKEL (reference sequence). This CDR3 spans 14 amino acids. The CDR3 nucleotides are TGTGCCAGCCGACAGGGGGTGGGCCCCGGGGAGCTGTTTTTT. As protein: CASRQGVGPGELFF.

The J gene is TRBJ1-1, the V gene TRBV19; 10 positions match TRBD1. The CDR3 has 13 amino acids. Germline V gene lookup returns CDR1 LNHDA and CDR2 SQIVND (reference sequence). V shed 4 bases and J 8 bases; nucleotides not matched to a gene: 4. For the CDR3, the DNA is TGTGCCAGTAGTACAGGACAGGGGGTCGAAGCTTTCTTT. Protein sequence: CASSTGQGVEAFF.

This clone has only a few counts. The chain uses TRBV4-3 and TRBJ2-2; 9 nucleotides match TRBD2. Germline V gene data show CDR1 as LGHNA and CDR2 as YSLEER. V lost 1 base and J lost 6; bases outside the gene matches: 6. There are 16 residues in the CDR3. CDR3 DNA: TGCGCCAGCAGCCAAGCCAGCGGGAGGTTTGCCGGGGAGCTGTTTTTT. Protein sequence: CASSQASGRFAGELFF.

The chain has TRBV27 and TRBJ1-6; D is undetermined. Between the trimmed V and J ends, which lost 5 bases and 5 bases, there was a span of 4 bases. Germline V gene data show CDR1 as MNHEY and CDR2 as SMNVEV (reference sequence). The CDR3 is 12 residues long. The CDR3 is CASSDNNSPLHF. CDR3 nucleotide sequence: TGTGCCAGCAGTGACAATAATTCACCCCTCCACTTT.

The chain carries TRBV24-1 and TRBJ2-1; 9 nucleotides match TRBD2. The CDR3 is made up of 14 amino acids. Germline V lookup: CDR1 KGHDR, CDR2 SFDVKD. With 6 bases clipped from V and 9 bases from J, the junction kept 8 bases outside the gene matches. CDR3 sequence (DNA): TGTGCCACCAGTCGCGCGGGGGGGCATTCTGAGCAGTTCTTC. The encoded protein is CATSRAGGHSEQFF.